This is a list of T cell receptor beta chains from one sample in a study of radiation and T cells in renal cell carcinoma. The assay was immunoSEQ multiplex PCR, and TCRdb's table has in-frame clones only and misses some. The table has 10,000 to 12,000 clones, nearly 60% seen once. The sample was tumor tissue, taken from a patient whose treatment was nephrectomy without radiotherapy. These receptors originate from a man in his forties with renal cell carcinoma. CDR3s leave out the opening cysteine and the closing phenylalanine or tryptophan.

CDR3 protein	V gene
ASSKRTGDAYEQY	TRBV27
ASSLSGDEQY	TRBV28
ASSQWDRGFTDTQY	TRBV14
ASSQRSAPYNEQF	TRBV7-7
ASSVGSPWGEQF	TRBV9
ASSIGRAPPRNTEAF	TRBV19
ASSQQLVGGGNEQY	TRBV4-3
ASSFDRNSPLH	TRBV7-2
ASSREVGGQNTEAF	TRBV19
ASRFSGSGEDNEQF	TRBV12-2
ASSLSNRDQPQH	TRBV7-9
ASSVVADTGELF	TRBV9
ASSLFRGIAEAF	TRBV5-6
ASSYGGGQETQY	TRBV5-6
ASSPGQGIAEQY	TRBV5-1
ASRRTSGRGYEQY	TRBV28
ASSLVAGGLNEQF	TRBV5-1
AWSVTSTAYGYT	TRBV30
ASSPGTGKRQPQH	TRBV6-6
ASSLGTSGHDTQY	TRBV7-7
ASRGVWDTGELF	TRBV6-1
ASSLAVFDEQF	TRBV7-8
ASDGTGAQPQH	TRBV6-6